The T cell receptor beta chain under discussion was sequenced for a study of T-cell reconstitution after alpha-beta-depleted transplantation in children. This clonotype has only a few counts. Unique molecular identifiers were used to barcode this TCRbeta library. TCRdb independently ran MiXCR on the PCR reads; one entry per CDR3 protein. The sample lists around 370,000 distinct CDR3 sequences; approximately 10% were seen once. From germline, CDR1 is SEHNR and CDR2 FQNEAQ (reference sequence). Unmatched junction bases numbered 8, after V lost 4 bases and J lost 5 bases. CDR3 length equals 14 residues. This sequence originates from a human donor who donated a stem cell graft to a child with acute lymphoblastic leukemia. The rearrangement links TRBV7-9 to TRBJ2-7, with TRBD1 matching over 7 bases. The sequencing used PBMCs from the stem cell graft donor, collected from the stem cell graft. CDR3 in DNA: TGTGCCAGCAGCTCACGACAGGGAGAGAACGAGCAGTACTTC. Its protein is CASSSRQGENEQYF.